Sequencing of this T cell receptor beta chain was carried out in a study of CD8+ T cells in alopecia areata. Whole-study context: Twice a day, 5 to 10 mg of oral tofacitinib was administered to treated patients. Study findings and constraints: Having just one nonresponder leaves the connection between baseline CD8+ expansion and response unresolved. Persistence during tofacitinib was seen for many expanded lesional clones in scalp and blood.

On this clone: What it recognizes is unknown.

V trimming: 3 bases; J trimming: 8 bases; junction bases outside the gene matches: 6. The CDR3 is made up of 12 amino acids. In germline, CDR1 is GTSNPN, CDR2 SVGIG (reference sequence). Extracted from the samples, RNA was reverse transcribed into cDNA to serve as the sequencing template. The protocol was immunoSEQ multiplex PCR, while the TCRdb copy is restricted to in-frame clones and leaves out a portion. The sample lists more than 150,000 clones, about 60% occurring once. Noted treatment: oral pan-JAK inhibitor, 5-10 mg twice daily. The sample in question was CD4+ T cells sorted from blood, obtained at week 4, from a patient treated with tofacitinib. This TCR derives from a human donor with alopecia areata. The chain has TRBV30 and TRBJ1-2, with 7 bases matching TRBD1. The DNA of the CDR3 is TGTGCCTGGAGATTACCAGGGGGAGGCTACACCTTC. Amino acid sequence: CAWRLPGGGYTF.